Detailed here is one TCR beta chain. Its target is not known. At one end the junction does not follow the germline gene, possibly because of a read error. The data belong to a study of T cell repertoires in cytomegalovirus infection. Study background: CMV infection plus the matching HLA type was flagged by public TCR beta signatures.

TCRdb redid the calling of the reads with MiXCR, one entry per CDR3 protein. The sample consists of around 450,000 distinct CDR3 sequences, roughly 30% of them appearing once. The study, taken as a whole, reports: The ex vivo response was dominated by HLA-C-restricted CMV-specific TCR beta clonotypes. Adding up the frequency of public TCR beta families identified people who carried CMV plus the relevant HLA.

This TCR derives from a human donor in good health (CMV status not recorded). Some clones in this sample may be carry-over from other donors' samples. Sequencing was carried out using PBMCs.

This CDR3 reads CAISIYGGGSNEHFF. In DNA, the CDR3 is TGTGCCATCAGCATCTACGGGGGGGGGTCTAATGAGCATTTCTTC. This chain uses TRBV11-2 with TRBJ2-1; 8 positions agree with TRBD2. The CDR3 runs to 15 residues. Germline CDR1 is SGHAT and CDR2 is FQNNGV.